One and the same sample provided the 22 T cell receptor beta chains below, sequenced in a study of OX40 agonist ivuxolimab in advanced cancers. TCRdb's table, derived via immunoSEQ multiplex PCR, lists solely in-frame clones and lacks some. The sample yields just under 85,000 clones, over 65% seen once. This material consisted of CD4+ or CD8+ T cells sorted from blood, taken in a trial of the OX40 agonist ivuxolimab. Receptors originate from an adult with an advanced solid tumor such as melanoma, head and neck, liver or kidney cancer.

The chain links TRBV6-1 to TRBJ1-5; D might be TRBD1 (6 bases). The ends were cut back, 4 bases at V and 9 bases at J, with 13 bases in the middle. The CDR3 is 13 amino acids. The germline gives CDR1 MNHNS, CDR2 SASEGT. The CDR3 sequence: CASSAQGLGPQHF. As DNA, the CDR3 is TGTGCCAGCAGTGCGCAGGGGCTCGGGCCCCAGCATTTT.

The rearrangement links TRBV6-5 to TRBJ1-3, with 11 bases that match TRBD1. The CDR3 spans 15 residues. Looked up from germline, CDR1 is MNHEY and CDR2 is SVGAGI. V shed 4 bases, J shed 4 bases, and the junction held 3 bases outside the gene matches. CDR3 DNA sequence: TGTGCCAGCAGTTCCGGGACAGGGGGAGGAAACACCATATATTTT. This codes for CASSSGTGGGNTIYF.

This sequence joins TRBV30 and TRBJ1-1, with D unresolved. This CDR3 is 11 amino acids long. From germline, CDR1 is GTSNPN and CDR2 SVGIG (reference sequence). V lost 0 bases, J lost 4 bases, and 3 bases lay in between. As DNA, the CDR3 is TGTGCCTGGAGTGTTTCCACTGAAGCTTTCTTT. It specifies CAWSVSTEAFF.

A single count supports this clone. The J gene is TRBJ2-5, the V gene TRBV29-1, with 9 bases fitting TRBD2. After removal of 6 bases from V and 5 bases from J, the junction contained 13 bases not matched to a gene. This CDR3 is built from 15 residues. The germline V gene encodes CDR1 SQVTM and CDR2 ANQGSEA. The CDR3 sequence is CSVRAGTSKGETQYF. The CDR3 DNA is TGCAGCGTGAGGGCAGGGACTAGCAAAGGGGAGACCCAGTACTTC.

The chain couples TRBV10-3 to TRBJ2-1, with D unresolved. The V end lost 3 bases, the J end lost 7 bases, and 16 bases lay between the germline ends. The germline gives CDR1 ENHRY, CDR2 SYGVKD. There are 15 residues in the CDR3. The CDR3, as DNA: TGTGCCATCAGTGACCCGAACTCAGTGGGGAATGAGCAGTTCTTC. Its translation: CAISDPNSVGNEQFF.

This clone is deemed medium-sized (0.01 to 0.1%). The chain recombines TRBV7-9 with TRBJ2-5; D is unresolved. The CDR3 is 14 residues long. V lost 3 bases and J lost 1, with 9 bases in between. CDR1 SEHNR and CDR2 FQNEAQ come from the germline V gene (reference sequence). The CDR3 DNA sequence: TGTGCCAGCAGCTTCTCTGGGGTCCAAGAGACCCAGTACTTC. It translates to CASSFSGVQETQYF.

This clone has just a few counts. The rearrangement joins TRBV29-1 to TRBJ2-6; possible D gene TRBD2, 5 bases. Trimming left V 6 bases short and J 4 bases short, with 10 bases between. The CDR3 has 13 amino acids. The germline CDR1 and CDR2 sequences are SQVTM and ANQGSEA. CDR3 DNA sequence: TGCAGCGTCGGGGTGGAAGGGGCCAACGTCCTGACTTTC. This sequence encodes CSVGVEGANVLTF.

J is TRBJ2-5 and V is TRBV5-1, with 7 bases that match TRBD2. This CDR3 has 15 residues. Germline V lookup: CDR1 SGHRS, CDR2 YFSETQ. V shed 4 bases, J shed 2 bases, and the junction held 8 bases outside the gene matches. CDR3 protein: CASSAQTGGQETQYF. The DNA of the CDR3 is TGCGCCAGCAGCGCGCAAACGGGGGGTCAAGAGACCCAGTACTTC.

The chain recombines TRBV7-3 with TRBJ2-1; 13 bases line up with TRBD2. CDR1 SGHTA and CDR2 FQGTGA come from the germline V gene. V shed 7 bases, J shed 8 bases, and the junction held 11 bases outside the gene matches. The CDR3 has 16 residues. CDR3: CASTRGGTSGADEQFF. In DNA, the CDR3 is TGTGCCAGCACTAGAGGGGGGACTAGCGGGGCCGATGAGCAGTTCTTC.

The chain links TRBV30 to TRBJ1-4, with D tentatively TRBD1 (6 bases). The CDR3 loop spans 14 amino acids. Germline lookup yields CDR1 GTSNPN and CDR2 SVGIG (reference sequence). Trimming took off 7 bases at V and 8 bases at J, with 20 bases between the two ends. In DNA form, the CDR3 reads TGTGCCTTGGAGGGGGGGACGGGTAGAGAAAAACTGTTTTTT. Translating it yields CALEGGTGREKLFF. Using reference TRBV30 and TRBJ1-4 for the parts outside the CDR3, the full variable domain is SQTIHQWPATLVQPVGSPLSLECTVEGTSNPNLYWYRQAAGRGLQLLFYSVGIGQISSEVPQNLSASRPQDRQFILSSKKLLLSDSGFYLCALEGGTGREKLFFGSGTQLSVL.

The rearrangement uses TRBV5-1 and TRBJ1-2; 9 nucleotides align to TRBD1. The CDR3 is made up of 15 amino acids. The V gene end was trimmed by 4 bases and the J gene end by 3 bases; junction bases not matched to a gene: 7. The germline CDR1 and CDR2 sequences are SGHRS and YFSETQ. In DNA form, the CDR3 reads TGCGCCAGCAGCCCCGGACAGGGGATATACTATGGCTACACCTTC. Translated, it gives CASSPGQGIYYGYTF.

The rearrangement uses TRBV5-1 and TRBJ1-6, with D possibly being TRBD1 (5 bases). This CDR3 has 15 residues. The V gene's germline CDR1 is SGHRS and CDR2 YFSETQ. The V end lost 4 bases, the J end lost 14 bases, and 22 bases lay between the germline ends. The CDR3 sequence is CASSGTGTELGTLHF. Here the CDR3 DNA reads TGCGCCAGCAGCGGAACCGGGACCGAGCTCGGTACCCTCCACTTT.

This rearrangement joins TRBV4-3 to TRBJ2-1, with D possibly TRBD1 on 6 matching bases. Germline V gene data show CDR1 as LGHNA and CDR2 as YSLEER. This CDR3 spans 15 amino acids. V lost 1 base, J lost 7 bases, and 14 bases lay in between. CDR3 protein: CASSQGGAQGNEQFF. The CDR3 region has the DNA TGCGCCAGCAGCCAAGGGGGTGCTCAGGGGAATGAGCAGTTCTTC.

The CDR3 is CASSVLTGHTSYEQYF. CDR3 DNA sequence: TGTGCCAGCAGTGTGTTGACAGGTCATACCTCCTACGAGCAGTACTTC. The rearrangement uses TRBV25-1 and TRBJ2-7; D possibly corresponds to TRBD1 (6 bases). Trimming took off 4 bases at V and 0 bases at J, with 16 bases between the two ends. This CDR3 has 16 residues. Germline values: CDR1 MGHDK, CDR2 SYGVNS.

The sample holds a few counts of this clone. The chain uses TRBV7-9 and TRBJ1-1, with a tentative D call TRBD1 (5 bases). The V end lost 6 bases, the J end lost 3 bases, and 8 bases lay between the germline ends. Looked up from germline, CDR1 is SEHNR and CDR2 is FQNEAQ (reference sequence). This CDR3 is built from 12 residues. DNA for the CDR3: TGTGCCAGCAGTACGGGGGACACTGAAGCTTTCTTT. As protein: CASSTGDTEAFF.

V and J are TRBV7-2 and TRBJ2-5; D ambiguous. Trimming took 3 bases from V and 5 from J, leaving 16 bases between them. CDR1 and CDR2 (germline): SGHTA, FQGNSA. The length of the CDR3 is 15 residues. CDR3 sequence: CASSLFIELGETQYF. The CDR3 region has the DNA TGTGCCAGCAGCTTGTTCATAGAGCTGGGGGAGACCCAGTACTTC.

The CDR3 sequence: CASSTRTSGGIADTQYF. CDR3 sequence (DNA): TGTGCCAGTAGTACTAGGACTAGCGGGGGGATCGCAGATACGCAGTATTTT. This rearrangement joins TRBV19 to TRBJ2-3; 14 bases are shared with TRBD2. The germline CDR1 and CDR2 sequences are LNHDA and SQIVND (reference sequence). The V gene end was trimmed by 4 bases and the J gene end by 4 bases; junction bases not matched to a gene: 7. The CDR3 totals 17 residues. The entire variable domain, with the rest obtained from reference TRBV19 and TRBJ2-3, is as follows: DGGITQSPKYLFRKEGQNVTLSCEQNLNHDAMYWYRQDPGQGLRLIYYSQIVNDFQKGDIAEGYSVSREKKESFPLTVTSAQKNPTAFYLCASSTRTSGGIADTQYFGPGTRLTVL.

The V and J genes are TRBV7-2 and TRBJ2-1; 8 bases are shared with TRBD2. The CDR3 is 13 residues long. CDR1 is SGHTA and CDR2 is FQGNSA in the germline V gene. Trimming cost V 6 bases and J 10 bases; bases outside gene matches: 8. The CDR3 DNA follows: TGTGCCAGCAGATTCGCGGGGGGCTACGAGCAGTTCTTC. Amino acids: CASRFAGGYEQFF.

V usage is TRBV6-5 and J usage is TRBJ2-7, with 9 bases lining up with TRBD2. After removal of 8 bases from V and 3 bases from J, the junction contained 8 bases not matched to a gene. The germline CDR1 and CDR2 sequences are MNHEY and SVGAGI. The CDR3 consists of 14 residues. The CDR3 DNA reads as TGTGCCAGCGTCAGCGGGGGGACGCTCTACGAGCAGTACTTC. This encodes CASVSGGTLYEQYF.

The rearrangement links TRBV11-2 to TRBJ1-3, with a tentative D call TRBD1 (5 bases). Germline V CDR1 and CDR2: SGHAT, FQNNGV. This CDR3 comprises 14 residues. The V end was cut by 7 bases, the J end by 0 bases, with 10 bases between. The CDR3 DNA follows: TGTGCCAGCACCCGACAGAGCTCTGGAAACACCATATATTTT. Amino acid sequence: CASTRQSSGNTIYF.

This clone was seen only a few times. The rearrangement uses TRBV19 and TRBJ2-7; D ambiguous. Germline V lookup: CDR1 LNHDA, CDR2 SQIVND (reference sequence). There are 14 residues in the CDR3. V lost 3 bases, J lost 3 bases, and 12 bases lay in between. In nucleotides, the CDR3 is TGTGCCAGTAGTATCGGCGGTTTAGGCTACGAGCAGTACTTC. It is translated as CASSIGGLGYEQYF. The full variable domain, its missing parts supplied by reference TRBV19 and TRBJ2-7, is DGGITQSPKYLFRKEGQNVTLSCEQNLNHDAMYWYRQDPGQGLRLIYYSQIVNDFQKGDIAEGYSVSREKKESFPLTVTSAQKNPTAFYLCASSIGGLGYEQYFGPGTRLTVT.

About this clone itself: The germline gene is not matched at one end of the junction; a read error may be the cause. V gene TRBV7-2 combines with J gene TRBJ1-2, with 10 bases that match TRBD1. Germline V gene sequence: CDR1 SGHTA, CDR2 FQGNSA. The CDR3 extends over 16 amino acids. The DNA for the CDR3 is TGTGCCAGCAGAACCGGCGGTTCAACGGGACAGGGGAGGTCCTACTTC. Protein: CASRTGGSTGQGRSYF. Full variable domain (remainder filled in from reference TRBV7-2 and TRBJ1-2): GAGVSQSPSNKVTEKGKDVELRCDPISGHTALYWYRQSLGQGLEFLIYFQGNSAPDKSGLPSDRFSAERTGGSVSTLTIQRTQQEDSAVYLCASRTGGSTGQGRSYFGSGTRLTVV.